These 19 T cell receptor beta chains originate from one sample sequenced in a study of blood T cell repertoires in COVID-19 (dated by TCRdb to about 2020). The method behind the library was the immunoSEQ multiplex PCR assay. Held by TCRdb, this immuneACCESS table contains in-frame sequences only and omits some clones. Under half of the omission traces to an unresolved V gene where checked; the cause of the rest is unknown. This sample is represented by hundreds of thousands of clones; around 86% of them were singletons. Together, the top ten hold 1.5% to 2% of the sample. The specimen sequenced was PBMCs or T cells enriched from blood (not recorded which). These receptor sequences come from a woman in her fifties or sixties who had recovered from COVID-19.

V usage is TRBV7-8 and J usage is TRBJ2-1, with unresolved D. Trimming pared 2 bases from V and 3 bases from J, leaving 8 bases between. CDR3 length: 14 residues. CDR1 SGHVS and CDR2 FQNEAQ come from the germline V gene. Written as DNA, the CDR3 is TGTGCCAGCAGCTTAATCCAGAACTACAATGAGCAGTTCTTC. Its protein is CASSLIQNYNEQFF.

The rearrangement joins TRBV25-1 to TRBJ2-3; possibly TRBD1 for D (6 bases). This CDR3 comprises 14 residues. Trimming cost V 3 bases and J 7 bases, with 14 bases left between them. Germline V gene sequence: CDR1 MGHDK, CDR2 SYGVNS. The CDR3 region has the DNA TGTGCCAGCAGTGATCTCCCGGGACAATATACGCAGTATTTT. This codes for CASSDLPGQYTQYF.

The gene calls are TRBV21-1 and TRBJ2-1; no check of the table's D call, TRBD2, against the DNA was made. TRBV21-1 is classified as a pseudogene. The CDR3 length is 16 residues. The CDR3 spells CASSKWRDETYNEQFF. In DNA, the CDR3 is TGTGCCAGCAGCAAGTGGCGGGACGAGACCTACAATGAGCAGTTCTTC.

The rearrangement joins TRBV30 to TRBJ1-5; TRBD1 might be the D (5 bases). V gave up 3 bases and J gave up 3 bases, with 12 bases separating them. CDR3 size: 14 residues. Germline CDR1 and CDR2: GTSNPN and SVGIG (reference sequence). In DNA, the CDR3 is TGTGCCTGGAGCGAGGGACTGGACAATCAGCCCCAGCATTTT. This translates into CAWSEGLDNQPQHF.

The CDR3 reads CASSFTSGRALSYNEQFF. The DNA of the CDR3 is TGTGCCAGCAGCTTTACTAGCGGGAGGGCCCTCTCCTACAATGAGCAGTTCTTC. V and J are TRBV13 and TRBJ2-1, with 13 bases identical to TRBD2. The CDR3 has 18 amino acids. From germline, CDR1 is PRHDT and CDR2 FYEKMQ (reference sequence). Trimming cost V 3 bases and J 0 bases; bases outside gene matches: 5.

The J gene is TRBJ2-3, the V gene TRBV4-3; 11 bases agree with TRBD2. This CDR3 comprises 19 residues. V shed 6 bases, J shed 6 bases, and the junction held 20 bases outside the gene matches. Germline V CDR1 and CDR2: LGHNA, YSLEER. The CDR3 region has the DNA TGCGCCAGCAGTCGCTCGGTGACTAGCGGGACCGTAAGCGGCGATACGCAGTATTTT. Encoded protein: CASSRSVTSGTVSGDTQYF.

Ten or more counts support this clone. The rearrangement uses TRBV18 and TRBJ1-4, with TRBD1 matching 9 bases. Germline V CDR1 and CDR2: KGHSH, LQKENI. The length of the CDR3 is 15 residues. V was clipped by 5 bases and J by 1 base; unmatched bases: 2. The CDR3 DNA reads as TGTGCCAGCTCAGTGACAGGGGGAACTAATGAAAAACTGTTTTTT. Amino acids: CASSVTGGTNEKLFF.

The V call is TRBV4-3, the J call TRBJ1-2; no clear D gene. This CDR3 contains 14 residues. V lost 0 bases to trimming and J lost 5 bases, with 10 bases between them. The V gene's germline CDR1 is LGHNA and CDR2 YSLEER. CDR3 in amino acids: CASSQEAERYGYTF. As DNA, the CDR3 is TGCGCCAGCAGCCAAGAGGCAGAAAGATATGGCTACACCTTC.

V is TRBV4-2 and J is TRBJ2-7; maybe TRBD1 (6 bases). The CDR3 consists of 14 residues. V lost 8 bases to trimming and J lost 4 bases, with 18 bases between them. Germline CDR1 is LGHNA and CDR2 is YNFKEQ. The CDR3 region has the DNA TGTGCCAGCGCGAGGAACAGGGCAACATACGAGCAGTACTTC. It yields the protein CASARNRATYEQYF.

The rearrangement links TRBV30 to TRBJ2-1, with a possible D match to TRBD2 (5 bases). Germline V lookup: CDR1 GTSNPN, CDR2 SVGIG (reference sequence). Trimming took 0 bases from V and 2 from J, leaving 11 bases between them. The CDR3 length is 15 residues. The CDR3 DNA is TGTGCCTGGAGTGTACTCGGGGAGACCTACAATGAGCAGTTCTTC. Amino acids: CAWSVLGETYNEQFF. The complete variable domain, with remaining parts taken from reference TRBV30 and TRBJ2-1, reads SQTIHQWPATLVQPVGSPLSLECTVEGTSNPNLYWYRQAAGRGLQLLFYSVGIGQISSEVPQNLSASRPQDRQFILSSKKLLLSDSGFYLCAWSVLGETYNEQFFGPGTRLTVL.

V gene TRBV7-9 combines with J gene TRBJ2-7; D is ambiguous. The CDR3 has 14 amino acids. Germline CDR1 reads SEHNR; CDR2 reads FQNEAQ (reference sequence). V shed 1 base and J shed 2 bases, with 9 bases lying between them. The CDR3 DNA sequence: TGTGCCAGCAGCTTAGTTAGACAACCCTACGAGCAGTACTTC. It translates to CASSLVRQPYEQYF.

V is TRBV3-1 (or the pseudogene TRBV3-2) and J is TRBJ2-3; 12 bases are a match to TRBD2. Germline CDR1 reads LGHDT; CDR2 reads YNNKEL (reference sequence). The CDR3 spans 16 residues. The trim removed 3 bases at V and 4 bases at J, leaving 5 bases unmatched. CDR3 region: CASSQPLAGGSDTQYF. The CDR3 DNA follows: TGTGCCAGCAGCCAGCCCCTAGCGGGAGGGTCAGATACGCAGTATTTT.

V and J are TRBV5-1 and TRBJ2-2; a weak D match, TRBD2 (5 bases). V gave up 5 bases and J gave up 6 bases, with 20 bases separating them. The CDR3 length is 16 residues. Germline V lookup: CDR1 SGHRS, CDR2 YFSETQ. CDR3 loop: CASSMVTGGGAGELFF. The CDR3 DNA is TGCGCCAGCAGTATGGTAACGGGTGGAGGTGCCGGGGAGCTGTTTTTT.

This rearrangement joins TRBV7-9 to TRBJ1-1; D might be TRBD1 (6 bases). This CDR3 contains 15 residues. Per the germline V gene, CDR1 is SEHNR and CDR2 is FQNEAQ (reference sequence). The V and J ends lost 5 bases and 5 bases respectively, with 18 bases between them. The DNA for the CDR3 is TGTGCCAGCAGCCGTTCACAGGGAAGTGGGACTGAAGCTTTCTTT. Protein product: CASSRSQGSGTEAFF.

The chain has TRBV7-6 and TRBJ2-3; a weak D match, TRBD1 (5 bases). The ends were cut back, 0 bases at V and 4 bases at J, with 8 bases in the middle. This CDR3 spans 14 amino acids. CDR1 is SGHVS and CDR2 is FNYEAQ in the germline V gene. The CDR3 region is CASSLAGAADTQYF. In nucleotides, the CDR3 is TGTGCCAGCAGCTTAGCAGGGGCCGCAGATACGCAGTATTTT.

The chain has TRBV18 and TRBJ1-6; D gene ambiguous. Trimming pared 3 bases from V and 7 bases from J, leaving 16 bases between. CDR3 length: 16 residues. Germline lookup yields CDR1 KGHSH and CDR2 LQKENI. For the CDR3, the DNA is TGTGCCAGCTCACCCGCTTCGGGAGGCAACAATTCACCCCTCCACTTT. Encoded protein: CASSPASGGNNSPLHF. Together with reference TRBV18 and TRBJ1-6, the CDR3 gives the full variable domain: NAGVMQNPRHLVRRRGQEARLRCSPMKGHSHVYWYRQLPEEGLKFMVYLQKENIIDESGMPKERFSAEFPKEGPSILRIQQVVRGDSAAYFCASSPASGGNNSPLHFGNGTRLTVT.

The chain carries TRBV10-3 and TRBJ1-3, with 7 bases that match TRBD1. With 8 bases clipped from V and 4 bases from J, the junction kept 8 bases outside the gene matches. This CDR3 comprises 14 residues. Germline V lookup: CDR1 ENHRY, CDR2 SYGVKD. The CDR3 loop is CAIGDRARGNTIYF. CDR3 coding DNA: TGTGCCATCGGAGACAGGGCAAGAGGAAACACCATATATTTT.

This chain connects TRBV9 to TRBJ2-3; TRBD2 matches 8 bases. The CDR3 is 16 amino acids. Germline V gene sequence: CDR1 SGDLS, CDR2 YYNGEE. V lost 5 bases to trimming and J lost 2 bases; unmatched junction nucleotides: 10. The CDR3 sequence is CASSPGSGALTDTQYF. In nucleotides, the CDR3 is TGTGCCAGCAGTCCAGGTAGCGGGGCCCTCACAGATACGCAGTATTTT. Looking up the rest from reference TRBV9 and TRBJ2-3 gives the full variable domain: DSGVTQTPKHLITATGQRVTLRCSPRSGDLSVYWYQQSLDQGLQFLIQYYNGEERAKGNILERFSAQQFPDLHSELNLSSLELGDSALYFCASSPGSGALTDTQYFGPGTRLTVL.

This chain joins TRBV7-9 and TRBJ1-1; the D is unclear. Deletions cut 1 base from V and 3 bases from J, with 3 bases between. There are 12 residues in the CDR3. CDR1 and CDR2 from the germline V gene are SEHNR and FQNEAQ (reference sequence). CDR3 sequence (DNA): TGTGCCAGCAGCTTAGTCGACACTGAAGCTTTCTTT. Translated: CASSLVDTEAFF.